Listed below are T cell receptor beta chains from one sample, sequenced in a study of tumor-infiltrating lymphocytes in primary liver carcinoma. TCRdb re-called the multiplex PCR reads with MiXCR, one entry per CDR3 protein. Of more than 150,000 distinct CDR3 sequences in the sample, 50% to 75% are singletons; the top ten hold about 72%. Sequencing was carried out using peripheral blood. Source of these receptors: a man aged 35 to 55 with primary liver carcinoma and hepatitis B virus infection. CDR3s include the opening cysteine and the closing phenylalanine or tryptophan. D genes are given only for firm matches. Size is stated for part of the rows, as once, few or many counts, or as a class when the clone is expanded.

V gene,clone size,J gene,D gene,CDR3 DNA,CDR3 protein
TRBV11-1,many,TRBJ2-7,TRBD1,TGTGCCAGCAGCACCGGGACAGGGGTCTACGAGCAGTACTTC,CASSTGTGVYEQYF
TRBV11-2,.,TRBJ1-6,.,TGTGCCTGCAGCTCGAGTAATTCACCCCTCCACTTT,CACSSSNSPLHF
TRBV7-9,.,TRBJ2-1,TRBD1,TGTGCCAGCAGCGAACGGGACAGGGGAAGATACAATGGGCAGTTCTTC,CASSERDRGRYNGQFF
TRBV28,.,TRBJ2-5,TRBD1,TGTGCCAGCAATCGACAGGGGGGAGAGACCCAGTACTTC,CASNRQGGETQYF
TRBV12-3/TRBV12-4,.,TRBJ2-5,.,TGTGCCAGCAGTTTAGCGGTGTTATCCGGAGGGACCCAGTACTTC,CASSLAVLSGGTQYF
TRBV4-1,.,TRBJ1-5,TRBD1,TGCGCCAGCAGCCAACCGGACAGGCCCTTTCAGCCCCAGCATTTT,CASSQPDRPFQPQHF
TRBV11-2,.,TRBJ2-3,.,TGTGCCTGCAGCTTAGAGCTCCGGGGATTCACAGATACGCAGTACTTT,CACSLELRGFTDTQYF
TRBV6-2/TRBV6-3,few,TRBJ2-3,.,TGTGCCAGCAGTTACGAGGGGCGCACAGATACGCAGTATTTT,CASSYEGRTDTQYF
TRBV11-2,few,TRBJ1-1,.,TGTGCCAGCAGCCTTATTGACAAGAACACTGAAGCTTTCTTT,CASSLIDKNTEAFF
TRBV11-2,.,TRBJ2-1,TRBD1,TGTACCAGCAGCTTAGCCGGGGCAGGGGGCTATGAACAGTTCTTC,CTSSLAGAGGYEQFF
TRBV6-5,few,TRBJ1-5,TRBD1,TGTGCCAGCAGTAAAGGGGGCGGACCAGGAATCCAGCATTTT,CASSKGGGPGIQHF
TRBV28,.,TRBJ2-1,.,TGTGCCAGCAGTGGCCGGGACGGGGATCTTCTCAATGAGCAGTTCTTC,CASSGRDGDLLNEQFF
TRBV11-2,.,TRBJ1-6,.,TGTGCCAGCATCTTAGTAAAGATTTCACCCCTCCACTTT,CASILVKISPLHF
TRBV12-3/TRBV12-4,.,TRBJ2-1,TRBD2,TGTGCCAGCAACGCAGGACTAGCGGCCGGTGAGCAGTTCTTC,CASNAGLAAGEQFF
TRBV14,.,TRBJ1-2,.,TGTGCCAGCAGCCAAGAGACAGGCCCCTATGGCTACACCTTC,CASSQETGPYGYTF
TRBV28,.,TRBJ1-5,.,TGTGCCAGCAGACCAATCAGGGGTCAGCCCCAGCATTTT,CASRPIRGQPQHF
TRBV19,.,TRBJ2-5,.,TGTGCCAGTAGTTCCAGGACCGGGACGTTAGAGACCCAGTACTTC,CASSSRTGTLETQYF
TRBV4-2,.,TRBJ2-4,TRBD2,TGTGCCAGCAGCCAAGAGGGGGCGCTAAGCGGGAGGGCCAAAAACATTCAGTACTTC,CASSQEGALSGRAKNIQYF
TRBV10-3,few,TRBJ2-7,TRBD1,TGTGCCATCAGTGAGTCGAATGGACAGGGGGCCGAGCAGTACTTC,CAISESNGQGAEQYF
TRBV29-1,.,TRBJ2-5,.,TGCAGCGTTTTGGTACACCTCAGGAGGGAGACCCAGTACTTC,CSVLVHLRRETQYF
TRBV6-5,.,TRBJ1-5,.,TGTGCCAGCAGTTATAACATGAATCAGCCCCAGCATTTT,CASSYNMNQPQHF
TRBV12-3/TRBV12-4,many,TRBJ2-1,.,TGTGCCAGCAGCCAGTCGGCCCATGAGCAGTTCTTC,CASSQSAHEQFF
TRBV15,.,TRBJ2-7,.,TGTGCCACCAGCAGAGATATTGGGAGAGAGCAGTACTTC,CATSRDIGREQYF
TRBV23-1,.,TRBJ2-2,TRBD2,TGCGCCAGCAGTCTCTTAGCGGGAGAAATGGGCGGGGAGCTGTTTTTT,CASSLLAGEMGGELFF
TRBV10-3,few,TRBJ2-7,TRBD2,TGTTCCGGGGGGGCGCAGACCTACGAGCAGTACTTC,CSGGAQTYEQYF
TRBV4-1,.,TRBJ2-5,.,TGCGCCAGCAGCCCCCCTCGGGAGCAAGAGACCCATTACTTC,CASSPPREQETHYF
TRBV6-5,.,TRBJ2-2,TRBD1,TGTGCCAGCAGTTACTCCGGGGAGACAGGGAGTGTATCCGGGGAGCTGTTTTTT,CASSYSGETGSVSGELFF
TRBV6-5,.,TRBJ2-7,.,TGTGCCAGCAGTTCCCACCTCGGGACAAGGAACTACGAGCAGTACTTC,CASSSHLGTRNYEQYF
TRBV11-2,many,TRBJ2-7,.,TGTGCCAGCAGCTTGGCAGGCAACTACGAGCAGTACTTC,CASSLAGNYEQYF
TRBV6-1,many,TRBJ2-5,.,TGTGCCAGCATGGACCATTTGGGAGAGACCCAGTACTTC,CASMDHLGETQYF
TRBV6-1,.,TRBJ2-7,.,TGTGCCAGCAGTGGGGATGGGGGCCCATACGAGCAGTACTTC,CASSGDGGPYEQYF